This TCR beta chain is from a study of T cells in tumors and immune-related adverse events. Produced via immunoSEQ multiplex PCR; TCRdb's table is partial and in-frame only. The table has about 4,900 clones, almost 65% seen once. CDR1 and CDR2 (germline): SGHAT, FQNNGV. With 5 bases clipped from V and 3 bases from J, the junction kept 4 bases outside the gene matches. This CDR3 is built from 14 residues. The starting material was gut tissue, obtained from a patient treated with anti-PD-1 therapy. The sequence derives from a female donor with metastatic renal cell carcinoma. This chain connects TRBV11-2 to TRBJ1-3; 7 bases align to TRBD1. The CDR3 DNA reads as TGTGCCAGCAGCCAATGGGACAGTGGAAACACCATATATTTT. It translates to CASSQWDSGNTIYF.